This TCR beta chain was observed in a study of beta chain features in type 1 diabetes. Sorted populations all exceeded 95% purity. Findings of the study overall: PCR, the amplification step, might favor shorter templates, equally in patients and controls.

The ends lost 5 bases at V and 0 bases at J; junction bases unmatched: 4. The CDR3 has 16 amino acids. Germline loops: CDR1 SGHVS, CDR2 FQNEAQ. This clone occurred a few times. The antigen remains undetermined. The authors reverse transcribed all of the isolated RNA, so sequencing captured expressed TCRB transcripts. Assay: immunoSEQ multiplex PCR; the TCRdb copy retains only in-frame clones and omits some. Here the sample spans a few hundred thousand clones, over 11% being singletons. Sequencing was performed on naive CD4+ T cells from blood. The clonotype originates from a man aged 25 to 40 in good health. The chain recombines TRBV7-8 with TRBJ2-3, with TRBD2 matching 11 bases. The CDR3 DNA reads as TGTGCCAGCAGCATTATAGCGGGAGGGAGCACAGATACGCAGTATTTT. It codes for CASSIIAGGSTDTQYF.